These T cell receptor beta chains were read from a single sample in a study of blood T cell repertoires in COVID-19. TCRdb's copy holds only in-frame clones and misses some; the assay was immunoSEQ multiplex PCR. The sample has about 180,000 clones; about 80% are singletons. The sequenced sample was peripheral blood. The source of these receptors is a human donor in a cohort sampled during active COVID-19. Both conserved end residues are part of each CDR3. The D gene is left open where the match is weak. Some rows have no size entry. The others give once, few or many, or a class for an expanded clone.

V	D	size	J	DNA	CDR3
TRBV2	.	.	TRBJ1-6	TGTGCCAGCAGGGGGCAGGGTTCACCCCTCCACTTT	CASRGQGSPLHF
TRBV5-1	TRBD1	.	TRBJ2-5	TGCGCCAGCAGCGGGGACAGGTTCTTTGGCGGCGAGACCCAGTACTTC	CASSGDRFFGGETQYF
TRBV19	TRBD1	.	TRBJ1-1	TGTGCCAGTAGTGGGACAGGGCGTGCTGAAGCTTTCTTT	CASSGTGRAEAFF
TRBV12-2	.	.	TRBJ1-6	TGTGCAAGTCGCTTACCAATTCGAAGGCAGGGCAACTCACCCCTCCACTTT	CASRLPIRRQGNSPLHF
TRBV20-1	TRBD2	.	TRBJ2-3	TGCAGTGCTAGTGAGGTTAGCGGGGGCACAGATACGCAGTATTTT	CSASEVSGGTDTQYF
TRBV11-2	.	.	TRBJ2-1	TGTGCCAGCAGCTTAGAGAGCAATGAGCAGTTCTTC	CASSLESNEQFF
TRBV10-1	.	.	TRBJ1-1	TGCGCCAGCAGGGAGACAGCGAACACTGAAGCTTTCTTT	CASRETANTEAFF
TRBV5-1	TRBD1	.	TRBJ2-7	TGCGCCAGCAGCTTGGCCGCCGACGGGACAGGGCTTTACGAGCAGTACTTC	CASSLAADGTGLYEQYF
TRBV5-6	.	.	TRBJ2-3	TGTGCCAGCAGCTTTCCCTTTAGCACAGATACGCAGTATTTT	CASSFPFSTDTQYF
TRBV12-5	.	.	TRBJ2-2	TGTGCTAGTGGTTTTCAGGGGGAGCTGTTTTTT	CASGFQGELFF
TRBV2	TRBD2	.	TRBJ2-1	TGTGCCAGCAGTAGCGGGGTCGTGGATGAGCAGTTCTTC	CASSSGVVDEQFF
TRBV5-1	TRBD1	.	TRBJ2-2	TGCGCCAGCAGCCTGGGGACAGGGTCCACCGGGGAGCTGTTTTTT	CASSLGTGSTGELFF
TRBV6-5	TRBD1	.	TRBJ2-7	TGTGCCAGCAGTTACTATCGACAGGGGCGGGAGCAGTACTTC	CASSYYRQGREQYF
TRBV7-9	TRBD1	.	TRBJ1-2	TGTGCCAGCAGCTTGACCGGGACAGGGAATCTCTATGGCTACACCTTC	CASSLTGTGNLYGYTF
TRBV5-6	.	.	TRBJ2-7	TGTGCCAGCAGCTTGGACCCGGGGAGCCCTAACGAGCAGTACTTC	CASSLDPGSPNEQYF
TRBV7-3	TRBD2	once	TRBJ2-7	TGTGCCAGCGCCCCGGGGGGGCAGGGCTACGAGCAGTACTTC	CASAPGGQGYEQYF
TRBV30	.	.	TRBJ1-2	TGTGCCTGGAGTCCAGGGGCCGAGAACTATGGCTACACCTTC	CAWSPGAENYGYTF
TRBV4-2	TRBD2	.	TRBJ2-1	TGTGCCAGCAGCCCTAGCGGGGGGGCCTACAATGAGCAGTTCTTC	CASSPSGGAYNEQFF
TRBV5-1	.	.	TRBJ2-7	TGCGCCAGCAGCTTGTATGGGGGCACCTACGAGCAGTACTTC	CASSLYGGTYEQYF
TRBV6-6	TRBD1	.	TRBJ2-1	TGTGCCAGCAGTCCGGGACAGGGGATTTGGTCCTACAATGAGCAGTTCTTC	CASSPGQGIWSYNEQFF